Listed below are T cell receptor beta chains from one sample, sequenced in a study of cytomegalovirus exposure and HLA in healthy donors. Libraries were prepared by immunoSEQ multiplex PCR; TCRdb keeps only in-frame clonotypes and omits some of them. The table records around 140,000 clones, around four fifths of them present only once. The sample consisted of PBMCs. These receptors came from a man in his thirties or forties in good health and CMV-seropositive. The CDR3 runs from the conserved cysteine through the conserved F or W. Each record gives: J gene, clone size, D gene, V gene, CDR3 DNA, CDR3 protein. D genes are given only for firm matches. A row's size may be missing; if present it is once, few, many or a size class.

J: TRBJ1-2; size: .; D: .; V: TRBV7-9; DNA: TGTGCCAGCAGCTTCGGCGGCAGGGCCGCTAACTATGGCTACACCTTC; CDR3: CASSFGGRAANYGYTF
J: TRBJ2-4; size: .; D: .; V: TRBV27; DNA: TGTGCCAGAAATTTACCTCTAGCCAAAAACATTCAGTACTTC; CDR3: CARNLPLAKNIQYF
J: TRBJ1-5; size: .; D: .; V: TRBV19; DNA: TGTGCCAGTAGCCGGACAGCCTATAGCAATCAGCCCCAGCATTTT; CDR3: CASSRTAYSNQPQHF
J: TRBJ2-5; size: few; D: TRBD2; V: TRBV4-2; DNA: TGTGCCAGCAGCCAACTAGCGGGGGGGCAAGAGACCCAGTACTTC; CDR3: CASSQLAGGQETQYF
J: TRBJ1-2; size: .; D: TRBD1; V: TRBV6-6; DNA: TGTGCCAGCAGTGAGACCGGGACAGGGGATGGCTACACCTTC; CDR3: CASSETGTGDGYTF
J: TRBJ2-7; size: .; D: TRBD1; V: TRBV7-9; DNA: TGTTCCAGCAGCTCGCCACGGGACAGGGAGCCCTACGAGCAGTACTTC; CDR3: CSSSSPRDREPYEQYF
J: TRBJ1-5; size: .; D: .; V: TRBV29-1; DNA: TGCAGCGTTCGGGACAACCACAATCAGCCCCAGCATTTT; CDR3: CSVRDNHNQPQHF
J: TRBJ1-5; size: .; D: TRBD1; V: TRBV28; DNA: TGTGCCAGCAGAGACGACAGGGTCCGGCCCCAGCATTTT; CDR3: CASRDDRVRPQHF
J: TRBJ2-2; size: .; D: .; V: TRBV2; DNA: TGTGCCAGCAGTGAAGGGGAGGGGGGGGCCGGGGAGCTGTTTTTT; CDR3: CASSEGEGGAGELFF
J: TRBJ1-1; size: .; D: .; V: TRBV7-9; DNA: TGTGCCAGCAGCGCACAGGGTACCACTGAAGCTTTCTTT; CDR3: CASSAQGTTEAFF
J: TRBJ1-5; size: .; D: .; V: TRBV2; DNA: TGTGCCAGCAGACGGTATAGCAATCAGCCCCAGCATTTT; CDR3: CASRRYSNQPQHF
J: TRBJ2-7; size: .; D: .; V: TRBV18; DNA: TGTGCCAGCTCACCAGGGGCAGTCTCCTACGAGCAGTACTTC; CDR3: CASSPGAVSYEQYF
J: TRBJ1-1; size: .; D: .; V: TRBV5-6; DNA: TGTGCCAGCAGGGCGGGACTCTTAGGGAACACTGAAGCTTTCTTT; CDR3: CASRAGLLGNTEAFF
J: TRBJ2-3; size: .; D: TRBD1; V: TRBV12-5; DNA: TGTGCTAGTGGTTTGGTACAGGGGGTAGCAGATACGCAGTATTTT; CDR3: CASGLVQGVADTQYF
J: TRBJ2-5; size: .; D: .; V: TRBV4-2; DNA: TGTGCCAGCAGCCAAGATTTGTTGGTGGCAGAGACCCAGTACTTC; CDR3: CASSQDLLVAETQYF
J: TRBJ2-2; size: many; D: TRBD1; V: TRBV19; DNA: TGTGCCAGTAGATACGGTGGGGACAGGGGAGGCACCGGGGAGCTGTTTTTT; CDR3: CASRYGGDRGGTGELFF
J: TRBJ2-1; size: .; D: TRBD1; V: TRBV11-3; DNA: TGTGCCAGCAGCGCGGACAGGGCGAACACCTACAATGAGCAGTTCTTC; CDR3: CASSADRANTYNEQFF
J: TRBJ2-2; size: .; D: .; V: TRBV6-5; DNA: TGTGCCAGCAGTTCCGACAGGTGGGGGACCGGGGAGCTGTTTTTT; CDR3: CASSSDRWGTGELFF
J: TRBJ1-5; size: .; D: .; V: TRBV19; DNA: TGTGCCAGTACCTTAGGGACTCACGGCAATCAGCCCCAGCATTTT; CDR3: CASTLGTHGNQPQHF
J: TRBJ1-2; size: .; D: TRBD1; V: TRBV7-2; DNA: TGTGCCAGCAGCTTAGTGGGACAGGGCGGCTATGGCTACACCTTC; CDR3: CASSLVGQGGYGYTF
J: TRBJ2-4; size: .; D: TRBD1; V: TRBV2; DNA: TGTGCCAGCAGGAAGACAGGGGCCGTAGCCAAAAACATTCAGTACTTC; CDR3: CASRKTGAVAKNIQYF
J: TRBJ2-6; size: few; D: TRBD1; V: TRBV6-4; DNA: TGTGCCAGCAGTGACTCAGGGGGCGCTGGGGCCAACGTCCTGACTTTC; CDR3: CASSDSGGAGANVLTF
J: TRBJ2-3; size: few; D: TRBD2; V: TRBV4-1; DNA: TGCGCCAGCAGCCCCAGGACTAGCGGCACAGATACGCAGTATTTT; CDR3: CASSPRTSGTDTQYF
J: TRBJ2-7; size: .; D: TRBD2; V: TRBV10-2; DNA: TGCGCCAGCATCCCGAATCCGGGACTAGCGGGGGAGTACGAGCAGTACTTC; CDR3: CASIPNPGLAGEYEQYF
J: TRBJ2-2; size: .; D: .; V: TRBV6-1; DNA: TGTGCCAGCAGTGAGCAGTATCCCGGGGAGCTGTTTTTT; CDR3: CASSEQYPGELFF
J: TRBJ1-2; size: .; D: TRBD1; V: TRBV28; DNA: TGTGCCAGCGGGTCCCCCGGACAGGGCCGCGGCTACACCTTC; CDR3: CASGSPGQGRGYTF
J: TRBJ2-3; size: .; D: TRBD2; V: TRBV5-6; DNA: TGTGCCAGCAGCTTTAACGGGAGGTCGACAGATACGCAGTATTTT; CDR3: CASSFNGRSTDTQYF
J: TRBJ2-1; size: few; D: .; V: TRBV7-9; DNA: TGTGCCAGCAGCTTAGCTAGCTACAATGAGCAGTTCTTC; CDR3: CASSLASYNEQFF
J: TRBJ1-2; size: few; D: TRBD1; V: TRBV4-1; DNA: TGCGCCAGCAGCCAAGACGGACAGGGTAGTGTTGGCTACACCTTC; CDR3: CASSQDGQGSVGYTF
J: TRBJ1-4; size: .; D: TRBD1; V: TRBV7-9; DNA: TGTGCCAGCAGCGACGACAGGGAGATGAATGAAAAACTGTTTTTT; CDR3: CASSDDREMNEKLFF
J: TRBJ1-5; size: .; D: .; V: TRBV18; DNA: TGTGCCAGCTCACCATACGGGGTTAATCAGCCCCAGCATTTT; CDR3: CASSPYGVNQPQHF
J: TRBJ1-6; size: .; D: TRBD1; V: TRBV2; DNA: TGTGCCAGCAGTGACGCAGGGGGGAATTCACCCCTCCACTTT; CDR3: CASSDAGGNSPLHF